The source of this TCR beta chain is a study of radiotherapy plus CTLA-4 blockade in lung cancer. TCRdb's copy holds only in-frame clones and misses some; the assay was immunoSEQ multiplex PCR. This table holds 70,000 to 90,000 clones, approximately 80% found once. V was clipped by 3 bases and J by 2 bases, with 12 bases between them. Germline V gene data show CDR1 as SGHRS and CDR2 as YFSETQ. This CDR3 comprises 14 residues. The chain combines TRBV5-1 with TRBJ2-7, with a tentative D call TRBD2 (6 bases). The specimen was peripheral blood, collected from a patient treated with radiotherapy plus ipilimumab. The clonotype originates from a human donor with non-small cell lung cancer who had a complete response to radiotherapy plus ipilimumab. The CDR3 here is CASSSGTEAYEQYF. Written as DNA, the CDR3 is TGCGCCAGCAGCTCCGGGACTGAAGCCTACGAGCAGTACTTC.